The 24 T cell receptor beta chains below were found in one sample sequenced in a study of T cells in tumors after PD-1 blockade. Measured with immunoSEQ multiplex PCR; TCRdb has only the in-frame clones, and not every one. Among approximately 48,000 clones, 81% were seen once, and the ten largest hold approximately 4.1%. Sequencing was performed on PBMCs, taken before anti-PD-1 treatment. These receptors all come from a human donor with basal cell carcinoma.

The rearrangement links TRBV27 to TRBJ2-1; 12 bases map to TRBD2. V lost 6 bases, J lost 5 bases, and 5 bases stayed unmatched. Germline V gives CDR1 MNHEY, CDR2 SMNVEV (reference sequence). The CDR3 spans 15 residues. Here the CDR3 DNA reads TGTGCCAGCAGCTTACTAGCGGGGGGAAACAATGAGCAGTTCTTC. Its protein is CASSLLAGGNNEQFF.

V gene TRBV5-1 combines with J gene TRBJ2-3, with no clear D. The CDR3 runs to 15 residues. CDR1 is SGHRS, CDR2 YFSETQ, per germline. V lost 0 bases and J 4 bases, leaving 12 bases between the germline ends. The CDR3 reads CASSLGTYNPDTQYF. The CDR3 DNA sequence: TGCGCCAGCAGCTTGGGAACCTACAACCCAGATACGCAGTATTTT.

The V call is TRBV4-1, the J call TRBJ2-5; 8 positions match TRBD2. Germline V gives CDR1 MGHRA, CDR2 YSYEKL. This CDR3 is built from 16 residues. V was pared by 5 bases and J by 4 bases, with 12 bases of the junction left unmatched. CDR3 region: CASSRFGGGSGETQYF. In DNA, the CDR3 is TGCGCCAGCAGCAGATTCGGCGGGGGGTCTGGAGAGACCCAGTACTTC.

As to this clone: A read error may produce the germline difference seen at one junction end. The chain couples TRBV19 to TRBJ1-2; no definite D call. The CDR3 runs 12 residues. Germline CDR1 is LNHDA and CDR2 is SQIVND (reference sequence). This CDR3 is CVSSTGNYGYTF. The DNA of the CDR3 is TGTGTCAGTAGTACGGGTAACTATGGCTACACCTTC.

The chain links TRBV18 to TRBJ1-4, with TRBD1 identical over 8 bases. Germline V gene data show CDR1 as KGHSH and CDR2 as LQKENI. The ends lost 3 bases at V and 12 bases at J; junction bases unmatched: 6. CDR3 length: 13 residues. CDR3 residues: CASSPLDRVELFF. The CDR3 DNA sequence: TGTGCCAGCTCACCGCTGGACAGGGTTGAACTGTTTTTT.

The J gene is TRBJ1-5, the V gene TRBV27; no clear D gene. The V and J ends lost 1 base and 4 bases respectively, with 5 bases between them. This CDR3 region has 13 residues. CDR1 and CDR2 (germline): MNHEY, SMNVEV (reference sequence). The CDR3 spells CASSLWKNQPQHF. CDR3 nucleotides: TGTGCCAGCAGTTTATGGAAGAATCAGCCCCAGCATTTT.

The chain couples TRBV7-2 to TRBJ2-2, with 7 bases lining up with TRBD1. This CDR3 comprises 16 residues. V shed 6 bases and J 0 bases; nucleotides not matched to a gene: 7. In germline, CDR1 is SGHTA, CDR2 FQGNSA. The CDR3 DNA sequence: TGTGCCAGCAGGCGTACAGGGGCCGCGAACACCGGGGAGCTGTTTTTT. It yields the protein CASRRTGAANTGELFF.

The rearrangement joins TRBV19 to TRBJ2-1, with a weak D call TRBD2 (5 bases). Germline CDR1 reads LNHDA; CDR2 reads SQIVND (reference sequence). The germline V and J ends were trimmed by 4 bases and 10 bases, with 23 bases remaining between them. The CDR3 runs to 16 residues. CDR3 coding DNA: TGTGCCAGTAGTACACAACCACTAGAAGGGTTATCCGAGCAGTTCTTC. Its translation: CASSTQPLEGLSEQFF.

The chain recombines TRBV3-1 (or the pseudogene TRBV3-2) with TRBJ2-3, with 8 positions matching TRBD2. Germline trimming cut 1 base from V and 0 bases from J; bases unmatched to any gene: 6. The CDR3 totals 17 residues. Germline CDR1 LGHDT, CDR2 YNNKEL (reference sequence). The CDR3 DNA sequence: TGTGCCAGCAGCCAAGTTTCGGGGGGGGCTAGCACAGATACGCAGTATTTT. It is translated as CASSQVSGGASTDTQYF.

The genes are TRBV24-1 and TRBJ2-7; no clear D. The CDR3 is made up of 18 amino acids. V shed 0 bases and J shed 4 bases, with 21 bases lying between them. Germline values: CDR1 KGHDR, CDR2 SFDVKD. CDR3 DNA: TGTGCCACCAGTGATTTGCCCCGCAGAAGGGTTAGACCATACGAGCAGTACTTC. Translated: CATSDLPRRRVRPYEQYF.

The chain recombines TRBV4-1 with TRBJ2-1, with no clear D. The CDR3 has 17 residues. Germline V gene lookup returns CDR1 MGHRA and CDR2 YSYEKL. Deletions cut 4 bases from V and 0 bases from J, with 16 bases between. The CDR3 DNA follows: TGCGCCAGCAGCCGGTCAATAATGTGGAGCTCCTACAATGAGCAGTTCTTC. Residues: CASSRSIMWSSYNEQFF.

V is TRBV5-5 and J is TRBJ1-2, with 12 bases lining up with TRBD1. V lost 4 bases, J lost 11 bases, and 6 bases stayed unmatched. From germline, CDR1 is SGHKS and CDR2 YYEKEE (reference sequence). CDR3 size: 13 residues. CDR3 DNA: TGTGCCAGCAGCCGGGGACAGGGGGCAGGTTACACCTTC. Translated, it gives CASSRGQGAGYTF.

The genes are TRBV6-4 and TRBJ2-5; TRBD2 aligns across 8 bases. The CDR3 is made up of 15 amino acids. Trimming at V came to 0 bases and at J to 4 bases, leaving 4 bases not matched to a gene. Germline-derived CDR1 and CDR2 are MRHNA and SNTAGT. The DNA of the CDR3 is TGTGCCAGCAGTGACTCCCACGGGGGGGCAGAGACCCAGTACTTC. Its translation: CASSDSHGGAETQYF.

V and J are TRBV24-1 and TRBJ2-3; 13 bases are a match to TRBD2. After removal of 4 bases from V and 6 bases from J, the junction contained 12 bases not matched to a gene. Per the germline V gene, CDR1 is KGHDR and CDR2 is SFDVKD. This CDR3 comprises 18 residues. This CDR3 is CATSDPTGLAGAGDTQYF. The CDR3, as DNA: TGTGCCACCAGTGACCCGACCGGACTAGCGGGGGCCGGGGATACGCAGTATTTT.

The chain employs TRBV5-1 and TRBJ2-7, with TRBD1 matching 9 bases. The CDR3 spans 17 residues. Germline V gives CDR1 SGHRS, CDR2 YFSETQ. J lost 5 bases, V lost 2 bases, and 14 bases had no gene match. In DNA form, the CDR3 reads TGCGCCAGCAGCTTTGCCTATTCGGACAGGGGAAGGCACGAGCAGTACTTC. It is translated as CASSFAYSDRGRHEQYF.

This chain links TRBV7-6 with TRBJ2-7, with TRBD1 matching over 8 bases. Germline V CDR1 and CDR2: SGHVS, FNYEAQ. V was pared by 1 base and J by 4 bases, with 0 bases of the junction left unmatched. The length of the CDR3 is 13 residues. The CDR3 DNA reads TGTGCCAGCAGCTTAGGGACAGGGTACGAGCAGTACTTC. Amino acids: CASSLGTGYEQYF.

This rearrangement joins TRBV10-3 to TRBJ1-5; D not resolved. With 2 bases removed from V and 4 bases from J, the gap between germline ends came to 3 bases. CDR1 ENHRY and CDR2 SYGVKD come from the germline V gene. The length of the CDR3 is 12 residues. The DNA of the CDR3 is TGTGCCATCAGTGAGCCGAATCAGCCCCAGCATTTT. Amino acids: CAISEPNQPQHF.

The chain couples TRBV15 to TRBJ2-3, with a weak D call TRBD2 (6 bases). This CDR3 has 16 amino acids. Germline V gene data show CDR1 as LNHNV and CDR2 as YYDKDF (reference sequence). Trimming stripped 6 bases from V and 5 bases from J, with 21 bases between. CDR3 sequence reads: CATRNGGAGTQDTQYF. The CDR3 nucleotides are TGTGCCACCAGGAACGGAGGGGCGGGTACCCAAGATACGCAGTATTTT.

The chain couples TRBV30 to TRBJ1-2; perhaps TRBD1 as D (5 bases). Trimming left V 0 bases short and J 1 base short, with 12 bases between. CDR1 and CDR2 (germline): GTSNPN, SVGIG (reference sequence). The length of the CDR3 is 15 residues. The CDR3: CAWSVPGPFNYGYTF. The DNA for the CDR3 is TGTGCCTGGAGTGTACCGGGACCGTTTAACTATGGCTACACCTTC. The complete variable domain, with remaining parts taken from reference TRBV30 and TRBJ1-2, reads SQTIHQWPATLVQPVGSPLSLECTVEGTSNPNLYWYRQAAGRGLQLLFYSVGIGQISSEVPQNLSASRPQDRQFILSSKKLLLSDSGFYLCAWSVPGPFNYGYTFGSGTRLTVV.

V is TRBV5-5 and J is TRBJ2-7; D uncertain. From germline, CDR1 is SGHKS and CDR2 YYEKEE (reference sequence). Deletions cut 3 bases from V and 2 bases from J, with 9 bases between. The length of the CDR3 is 13 residues. For the CDR3, the DNA is TGTGCCAGCAGCTCCAAGTTGGCCTACGAGCAGTACTTC. Protein: CASSSKLAYEQYF. Looking up the rest from reference TRBV5-5 and TRBJ2-7 gives the full variable domain: DAGVTQSPTHLIKTRGQQVTLRCSPISGHKSVSWYQQVLGQGPQFIFQYYEKEERGRGNFPDRFSARQFPNYSSELNVNALLLGDSALYLCASSSKLAYEQYFGPGTRLTVT.

The chain joins TRBV2 to TRBJ1-1; weak D call: TRBD1 (5 bases). The germline V gene encodes CDR1 SNHLY and CDR2 FYNNEI. The CDR3 is 15 amino acids. Trimming shortened V by 3 bases and J by 0 bases, and 11 bases separated the two germline ends. CDR3 amino acids: CASSEKGIMNTEAFF. As DNA, the CDR3 is TGTGCCAGCAGTGAGAAGGGGATAATGAACACTGAAGCTTTCTTT.

This clone was seen a few times. The rearrangement joins TRBV14 to TRBJ1-6; D is unresolved. This CDR3 has 19 residues. Germline V gene data show CDR1 as SGHDN and CDR2 as FVKESK. V lost 0 bases, J lost 5 bases, and 20 bases lay in between. The CDR3 sequence is CASSQDRLSSRQHNSPLHF. In DNA, the CDR3 is TGTGCCAGCAGCCAAGATCGGTTATCGAGTCGGCAGCATAATTCACCCCTCCACTTT.

The chain combines TRBV19 with TRBJ1-1, with TRBD1 as a possible D gene (5 bases). CDR1 and CDR2 (germline): LNHDA, SQIVND (reference sequence). V was cut by 5 bases and J by 1 base, with 11 bases left in between. The CDR3 runs to 14 residues. CDR3 protein: CASSLTVRNTEAFF. CDR3 DNA sequence: TGTGCCAGTAGTCTGACAGTGAGGAACACTGAAGCTTTCTTT.

The V call is TRBV2, the J call TRBJ1-1; D is undetermined. The germline V and J ends were trimmed by 10 bases and 1 base, with 13 bases remaining between them. This CDR3 contains 13 residues. In germline, CDR1 is SNHLY, CDR2 FYNNEI. CDR3 loop: CATRTGWNTEAFF. Written as DNA, the CDR3 is TGTGCCACCCGGACGGGTTGGAACACTGAAGCTTTCTTT.